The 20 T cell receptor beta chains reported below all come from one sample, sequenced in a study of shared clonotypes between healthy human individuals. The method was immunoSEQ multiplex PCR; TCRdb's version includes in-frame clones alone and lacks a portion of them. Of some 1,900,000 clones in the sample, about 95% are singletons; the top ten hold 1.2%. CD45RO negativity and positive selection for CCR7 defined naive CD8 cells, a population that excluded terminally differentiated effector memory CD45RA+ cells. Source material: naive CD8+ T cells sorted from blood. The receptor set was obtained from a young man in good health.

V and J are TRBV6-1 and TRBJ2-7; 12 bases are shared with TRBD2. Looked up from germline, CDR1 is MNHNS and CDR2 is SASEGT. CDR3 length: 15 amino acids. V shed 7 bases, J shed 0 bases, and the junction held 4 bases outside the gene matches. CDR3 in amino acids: CASTWTSGVSYEQYF. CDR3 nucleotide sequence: TGTGCCAGCACGTGGACTAGCGGGGTCTCCTACGAGCAGTACTTC.

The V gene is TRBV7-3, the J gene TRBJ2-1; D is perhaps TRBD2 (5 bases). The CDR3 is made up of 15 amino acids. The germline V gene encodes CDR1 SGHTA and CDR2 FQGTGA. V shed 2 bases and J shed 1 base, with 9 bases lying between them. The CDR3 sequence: CASSLVIASYNEQFF. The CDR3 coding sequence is TGTGCCAGCAGCTTAGTGATAGCGTCCTACAATGAGCAGTTCTTC.

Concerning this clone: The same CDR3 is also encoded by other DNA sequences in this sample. The CDR3 DNA is TGCAGCGCCGAGGGGACTAGCTACGAGCAGTACTTC. This sequence encodes CSAEGTSYEQYF. The V gene is TRBV29-1, the J gene TRBJ2-7, with TRBD2 matching 8 bases. Germline CDR1 and CDR2: SQVTM and ANQGSEA. V gave up 7 bases and J gave up 3 bases; unmatched junction bases: 5. This CDR3 contains 12 residues.

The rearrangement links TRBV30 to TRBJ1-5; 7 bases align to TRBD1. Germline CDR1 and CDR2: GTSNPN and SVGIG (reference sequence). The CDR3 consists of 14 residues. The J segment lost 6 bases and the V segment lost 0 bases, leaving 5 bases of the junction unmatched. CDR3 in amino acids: CAWSVRQGGQPQHF. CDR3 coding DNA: TGTGCCTGGAGTGTAAGGCAGGGGGGTCAGCCCCAGCATTTT. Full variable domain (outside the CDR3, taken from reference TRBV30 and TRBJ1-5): SQTIHQWPATLVQPVGSPLSLECTVEGTSNPNLYWYRQAAGRGLQLLFYSVGIGQISSEVPQNLSASRPQDRQFILSSKKLLLSDSGFYLCAWSVRQGGQPQHFGDGTRLSIL.

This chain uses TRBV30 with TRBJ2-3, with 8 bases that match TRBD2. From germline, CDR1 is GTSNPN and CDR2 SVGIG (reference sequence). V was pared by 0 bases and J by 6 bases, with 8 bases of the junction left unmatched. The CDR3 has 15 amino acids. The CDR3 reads CAWSVLGLVSDTQYF. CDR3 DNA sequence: TGTGCCTGGAGTGTGCTGGGACTAGTATCCGATACGCAGTATTTT.

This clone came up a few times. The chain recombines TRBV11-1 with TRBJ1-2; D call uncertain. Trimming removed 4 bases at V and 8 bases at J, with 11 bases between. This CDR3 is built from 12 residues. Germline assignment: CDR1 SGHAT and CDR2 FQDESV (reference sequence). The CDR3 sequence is CASSSEGYGYTF. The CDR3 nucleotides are TGTGCCAGCAGCTCAGAAGGGTACGGCTACACCTTC.

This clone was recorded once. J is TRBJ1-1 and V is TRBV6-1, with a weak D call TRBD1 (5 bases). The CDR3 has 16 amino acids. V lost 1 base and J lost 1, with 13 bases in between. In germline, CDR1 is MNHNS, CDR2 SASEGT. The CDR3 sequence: CASSEGWGVWNTEAFF. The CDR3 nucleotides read TGTGCCAGCAGTGAAGGCTGGGGGGTGTGGAACACTGAAGCTTTCTTT.

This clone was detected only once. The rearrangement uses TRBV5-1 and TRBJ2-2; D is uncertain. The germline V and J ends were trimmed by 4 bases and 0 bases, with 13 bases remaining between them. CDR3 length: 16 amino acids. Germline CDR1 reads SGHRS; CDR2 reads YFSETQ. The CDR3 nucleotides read TGCGCCAGCAGCATCAACCGGTTTCCGAACACCGGGGAGCTGTTTTTT. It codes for CASSINRFPNTGELFF.

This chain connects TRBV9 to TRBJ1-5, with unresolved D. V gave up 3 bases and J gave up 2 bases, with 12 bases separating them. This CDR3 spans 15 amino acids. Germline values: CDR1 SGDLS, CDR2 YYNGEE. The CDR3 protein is CASSAGSGGNQPQHF. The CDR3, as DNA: TGTGCCAGCAGCGCAGGTTCGGGAGGCAATCAGCCCCAGCATTTT.

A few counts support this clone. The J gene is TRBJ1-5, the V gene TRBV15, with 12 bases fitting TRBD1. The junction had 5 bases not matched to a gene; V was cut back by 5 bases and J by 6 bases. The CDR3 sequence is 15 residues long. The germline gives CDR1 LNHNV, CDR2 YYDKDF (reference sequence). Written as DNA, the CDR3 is TGTGCCACCAGCGGGGACAGGGGGCTTGGTCAGCCCCAGCATTTT. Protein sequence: CATSGDRGLGQPQHF.

The CDR3 nucleotides read TGTGCCAGCAGCGGAAACTTCTACGAGCAGTACTTC. This sequence encodes CASSGNFYEQYF. The chain combines TRBV5-5 with TRBJ2-7, with no clear D. CDR3 length equals 12 residues. Between the trimmed V and J ends, which lost 4 bases and 3 bases, there was a span of 8 bases. Looked up from germline, CDR1 is SGHKS and CDR2 is YYEKEE (reference sequence).

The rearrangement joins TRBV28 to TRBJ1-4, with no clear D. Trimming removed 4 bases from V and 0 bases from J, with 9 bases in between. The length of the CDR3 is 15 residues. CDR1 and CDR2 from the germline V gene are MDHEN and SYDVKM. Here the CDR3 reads CASSSLASTNEKLFF. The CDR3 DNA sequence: TGTGCCAGCAGTTCTCTGGCGTCAACTAATGAAAAACTGTTTTTT.

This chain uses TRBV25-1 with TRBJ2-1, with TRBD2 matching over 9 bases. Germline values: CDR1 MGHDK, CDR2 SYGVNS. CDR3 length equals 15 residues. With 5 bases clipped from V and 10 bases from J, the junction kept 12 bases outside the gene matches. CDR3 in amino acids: CASSKQRGAPPEQFF. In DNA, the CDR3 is TGTGCCAGCAGTAAACAGCGGGGGGCCCCGCCCGAGCAGTTCTTC.

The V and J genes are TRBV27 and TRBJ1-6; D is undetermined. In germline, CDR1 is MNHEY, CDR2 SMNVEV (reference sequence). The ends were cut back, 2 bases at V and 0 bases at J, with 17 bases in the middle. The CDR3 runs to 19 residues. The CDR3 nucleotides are TGTGCCAGCAGTTTAACTGTTCCGCAGGATAGCTCCTATAATTCACCCCTCCACTTT. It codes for CASSLTVPQDSSYNSPLHF.

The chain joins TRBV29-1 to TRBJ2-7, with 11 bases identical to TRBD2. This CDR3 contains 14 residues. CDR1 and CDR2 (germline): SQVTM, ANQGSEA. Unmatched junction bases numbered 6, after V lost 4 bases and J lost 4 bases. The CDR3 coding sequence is TGCAGCGTTGTCTTTGTAGCGGGAGGGTACGAGCAGTACTTC. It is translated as CSVVFVAGGYEQYF.

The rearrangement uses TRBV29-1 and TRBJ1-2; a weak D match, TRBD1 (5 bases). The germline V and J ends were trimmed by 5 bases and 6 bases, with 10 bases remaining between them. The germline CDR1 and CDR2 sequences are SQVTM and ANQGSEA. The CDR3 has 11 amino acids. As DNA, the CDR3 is TGCAGCGTTTTCCGGGACGATGGCTACACCTTC. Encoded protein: CSVFRDDGYTF.

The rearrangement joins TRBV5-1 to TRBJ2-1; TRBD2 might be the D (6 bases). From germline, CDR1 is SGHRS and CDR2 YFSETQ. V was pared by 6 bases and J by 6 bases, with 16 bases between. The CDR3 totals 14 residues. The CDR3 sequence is CASTWGGNRNEQFF. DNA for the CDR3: TGCGCCAGCACATGGGGCGGGAATCGCAATGAGCAGTTCTTC.

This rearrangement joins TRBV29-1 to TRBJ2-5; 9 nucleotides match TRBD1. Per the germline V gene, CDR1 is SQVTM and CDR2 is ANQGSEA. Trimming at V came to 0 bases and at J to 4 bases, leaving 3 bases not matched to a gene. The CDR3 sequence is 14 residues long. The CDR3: CSVEEGQGPETQYF. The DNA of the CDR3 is TGCAGCGTTGAAGAGGGACAGGGCCCAGAGACCCAGTACTTC.

Here the CDR3 reads CAIDGSTYEQYF. The CDR3 coding sequence is TGTGCCATCGACGGCAGCACCTACGAGCAGTACTTC. V is TRBV7-9 and J is TRBJ2-7; D is unresolved. Germline V gene lookup returns CDR1 SEHNR and CDR2 FQNEAQ (reference sequence). The CDR3 totals 12 residues. Trimming removed 10 bases at V and 2 bases at J, with 12 bases between.

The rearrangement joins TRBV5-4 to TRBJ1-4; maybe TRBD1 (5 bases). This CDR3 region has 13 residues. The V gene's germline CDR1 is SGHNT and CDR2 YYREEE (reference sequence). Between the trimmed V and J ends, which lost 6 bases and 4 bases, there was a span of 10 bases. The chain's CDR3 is CASTHGGNEKLFF. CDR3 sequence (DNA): TGTGCCAGCACCCACGGGGGTAATGAAAAACTGTTTTTT.